Sequencing of this T cell receptor beta chain was carried out in a study of blood T cell repertoires in COVID-19. Study summary: Spain, Italy and the United States supplied samples that represented acute and convalescent COVID-19.

Method: immunoSEQ multiplex PCR; TCRdb's copy keeps in-frame clones and lacks some. Of 200,000 to 250,000 clones listed, roughly 90% are singletons. Cohort allocation depended upon clinical history that participants reported. There are 18 residues in the CDR3. V lost 3 bases to trimming and J lost 1 base, with 19 bases between them. This TCR came from a woman aged 45 to 65 in a cohort exposed to, infected with or recovered from COVID-19 (not recorded which). The specimen was PBMCs or T cells enriched from blood (not recorded which). The rearrangement links TRBV23-1 to TRBJ2-1, with D maybe TRBD1 (7 bases). TRBV23-1 is recorded as an ORF, its role being uncertain. CDR3 sequence (DNA): TGCGCCAGCAGTCATTCAACGTCGGCAGGGGGGTCCTACAATGAGCAGTTCTTC. Protein: CASSHSTSAGGSYNEQFF.